Below, one TCR beta chain is given with its context. The CDR3 extends over 13 amino acids. The V gene end was trimmed by 6 bases and the J gene end by 2 bases; junction bases not matched to a gene: 3. Germline CDR1 and CDR2: KGHSH and LQKENI. The data were obtained in a study of control samples from healthy donors and cancer patients. The method was immunoSEQ multiplex PCR; TCRdb's version includes in-frame clones alone and lacks a portion of them. The data show over 55,000 clones, under 95% seen once. This TCR was recovered from a man aged 25-45 years with colorectal cancer. The chain has TRBV18 and TRBJ1-2; 7 bases map to TRBD1. The sequenced material came from PBMCs. CDR3 in amino acids: CASSRDSNYGYTF. CDR3 nucleotide sequence: TGTGCCAGCTCCCGGGACAGCAACTATGGCTACACCTTC.